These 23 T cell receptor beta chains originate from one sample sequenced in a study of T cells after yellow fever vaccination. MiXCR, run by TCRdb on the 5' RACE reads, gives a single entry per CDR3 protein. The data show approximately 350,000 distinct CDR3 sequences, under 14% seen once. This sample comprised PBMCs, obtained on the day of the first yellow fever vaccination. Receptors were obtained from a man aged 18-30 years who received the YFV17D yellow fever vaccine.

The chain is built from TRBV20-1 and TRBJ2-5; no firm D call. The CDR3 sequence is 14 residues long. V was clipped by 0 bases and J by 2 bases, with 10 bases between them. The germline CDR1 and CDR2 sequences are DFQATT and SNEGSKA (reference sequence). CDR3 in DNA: TGCAGTGCTAGAGAAGGATTATTACAAGAGACCCAGTACTTC. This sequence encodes CSAREGLLQETQYF.

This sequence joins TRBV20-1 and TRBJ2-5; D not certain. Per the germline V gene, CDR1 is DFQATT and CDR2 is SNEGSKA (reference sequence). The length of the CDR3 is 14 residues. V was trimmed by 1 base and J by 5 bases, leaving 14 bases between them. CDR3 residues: CSARGRPVYETQYF. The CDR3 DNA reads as TGCAGTGCTAGAGGGAGACCGGTTTACGAGACCCAGTACTTC.

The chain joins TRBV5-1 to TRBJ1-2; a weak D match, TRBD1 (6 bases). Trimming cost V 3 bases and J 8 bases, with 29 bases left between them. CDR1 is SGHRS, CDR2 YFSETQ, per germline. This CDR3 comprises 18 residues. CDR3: CASSSTWGGGDYLRGYTF. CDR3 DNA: TGCGCCAGCAGCTCGACCTGGGGCGGGGGCGATTATTTGCGGGGCTACACCTTC.

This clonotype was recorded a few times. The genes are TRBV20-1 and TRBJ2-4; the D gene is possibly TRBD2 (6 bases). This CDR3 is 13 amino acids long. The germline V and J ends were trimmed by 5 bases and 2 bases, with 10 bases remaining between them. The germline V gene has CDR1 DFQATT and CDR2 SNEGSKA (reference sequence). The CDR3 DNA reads TGCAGTGCTGCCCGGGAGCCCAAAAACATTCAGTACTTC. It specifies CSAAREPKNIQYF.

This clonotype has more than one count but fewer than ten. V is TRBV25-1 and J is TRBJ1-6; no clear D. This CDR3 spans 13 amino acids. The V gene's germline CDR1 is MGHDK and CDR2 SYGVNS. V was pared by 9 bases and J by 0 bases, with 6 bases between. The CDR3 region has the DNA TGTGCCAGTCATAGCTCCTATAATTCACCCCTCCACTTT. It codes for CASHSSYNSPLHF.

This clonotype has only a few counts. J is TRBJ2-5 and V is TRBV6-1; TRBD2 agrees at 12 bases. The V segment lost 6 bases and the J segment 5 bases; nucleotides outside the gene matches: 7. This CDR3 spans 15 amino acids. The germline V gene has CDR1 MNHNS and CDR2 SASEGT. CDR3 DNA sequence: TGTGCCAGCAGGCCCGGACTAGCGGGGTCCGAGACCCAGTACTTC. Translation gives CASRPGLAGSETQYF.

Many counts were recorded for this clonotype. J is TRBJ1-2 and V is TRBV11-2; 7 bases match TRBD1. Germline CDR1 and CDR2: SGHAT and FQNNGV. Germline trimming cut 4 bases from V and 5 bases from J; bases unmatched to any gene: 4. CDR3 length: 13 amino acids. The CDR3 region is CASSSGQDYGYTF. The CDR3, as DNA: TGTGCCAGCAGCTCCGGACAGGATTATGGCTACACCTTC.

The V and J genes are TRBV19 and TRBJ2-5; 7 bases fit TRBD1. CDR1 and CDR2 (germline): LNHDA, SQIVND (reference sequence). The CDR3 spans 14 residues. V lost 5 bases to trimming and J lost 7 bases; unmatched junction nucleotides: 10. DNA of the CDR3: TGTGCCAGTAGTCTACGGACAGGATCGGGGACCCAGTACTTC. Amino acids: CASSLRTGSGTQYF.

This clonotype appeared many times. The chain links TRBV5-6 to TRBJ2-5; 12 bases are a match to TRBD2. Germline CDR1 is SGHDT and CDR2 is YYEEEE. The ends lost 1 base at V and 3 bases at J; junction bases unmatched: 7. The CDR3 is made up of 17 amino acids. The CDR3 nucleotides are TGTGCCAGCAGCTTGTCGTGGACTAGCGGGGAAAAAGAGACCCAGTACTTC. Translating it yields CASSLSWTSGEKETQYF.

CDR3 bases: TGTGCCAGCAGCTACGAACAGCCCAAGACCCAGTACTTC. Protein product: CASSYEQPKTQYF. The chain couples TRBV7-9 to TRBJ2-5; D unresolved. V lost 4 bases and J lost 6, with 12 bases in between. The CDR3 length is 13 residues. Germline values: CDR1 SEHNR, CDR2 FQNEAQ (reference sequence).

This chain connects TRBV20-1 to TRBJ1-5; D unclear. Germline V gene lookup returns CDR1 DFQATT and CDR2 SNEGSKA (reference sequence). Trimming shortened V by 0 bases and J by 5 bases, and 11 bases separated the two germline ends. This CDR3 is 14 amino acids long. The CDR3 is CSARDPSGHQPQHF. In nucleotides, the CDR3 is TGCAGTGCTAGAGATCCATCGGGCCATCAGCCCCAGCATTTT.

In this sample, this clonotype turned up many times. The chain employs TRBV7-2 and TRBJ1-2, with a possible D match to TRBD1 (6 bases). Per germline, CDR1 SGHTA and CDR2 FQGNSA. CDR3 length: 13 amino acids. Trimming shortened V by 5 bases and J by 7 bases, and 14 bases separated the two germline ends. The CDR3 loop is CASSPQGNSGYTF. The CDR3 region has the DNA TGTGCCAGCAGCCCTCAGGGGAATTCTGGCTACACCTTC.

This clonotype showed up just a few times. CDR3 in amino acids: CSARLAGLTDTQYF. The CDR3 DNA sequence: TGCAGTGCAAGACTAGCGGGGTTAACAGATACGCAGTATTTT. The V gene is TRBV20-1, the J gene TRBJ2-3; 11 bases align to TRBD2. Germline trimming cut 6 bases from V and 3 bases from J; bases unmatched to any gene: 5. There are 14 residues in the CDR3. CDR1 is DFQATT, CDR2 SNEGSKA, per germline (reference sequence).

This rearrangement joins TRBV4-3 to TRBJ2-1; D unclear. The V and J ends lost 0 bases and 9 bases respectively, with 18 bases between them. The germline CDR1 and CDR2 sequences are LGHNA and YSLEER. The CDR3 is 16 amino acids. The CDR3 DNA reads TGCGCCAGCAGCCAAGAGGGATTCGGCGGTACGGGTGAGCAGTTCTTC. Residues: CASSQEGFGGTGEQFF.

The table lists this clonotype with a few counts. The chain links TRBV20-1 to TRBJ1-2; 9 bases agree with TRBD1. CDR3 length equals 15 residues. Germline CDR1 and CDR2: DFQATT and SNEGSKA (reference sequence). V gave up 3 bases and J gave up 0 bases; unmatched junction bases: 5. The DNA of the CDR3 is TGCAGTGCTAGGACCGGACAGGGGACTAACTATGGCTACACCTTC. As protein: CSARTGQGTNYGYTF.

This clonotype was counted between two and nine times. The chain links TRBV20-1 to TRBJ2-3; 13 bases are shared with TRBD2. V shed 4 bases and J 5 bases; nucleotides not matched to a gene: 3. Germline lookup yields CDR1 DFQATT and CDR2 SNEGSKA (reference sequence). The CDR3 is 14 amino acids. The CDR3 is CSATTSGGRDTQYF. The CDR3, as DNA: TGCAGTGCTACGACTAGCGGGGGGCGAGATACGCAGTATTTT.

CDR3 nucleotide sequence: TGCGCCAGCAGCTTGTTCGGGGGACAGGCGGAGACCCAGTACTTC. Its protein is CASSLFGGQAETQYF. The chain combines TRBV5-1 with TRBJ2-5; the match to TRBD1 covers 8 bases. Germline V CDR1 and CDR2: SGHRS, YFSETQ. The CDR3 is made up of 15 amino acids. The V and J ends lost 1 base and 5 bases, in that order; junction bases with no gene match: 7.

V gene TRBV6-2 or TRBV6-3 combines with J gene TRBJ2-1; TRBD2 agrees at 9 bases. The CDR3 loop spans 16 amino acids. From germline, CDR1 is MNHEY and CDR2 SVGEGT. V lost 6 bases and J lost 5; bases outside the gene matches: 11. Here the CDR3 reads CASRGSSGGRNNEQFF. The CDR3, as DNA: TGTGCCAGCAGGGGCTCAAGCGGGGGGCGCAACAATGAGCAGTTCTTC.

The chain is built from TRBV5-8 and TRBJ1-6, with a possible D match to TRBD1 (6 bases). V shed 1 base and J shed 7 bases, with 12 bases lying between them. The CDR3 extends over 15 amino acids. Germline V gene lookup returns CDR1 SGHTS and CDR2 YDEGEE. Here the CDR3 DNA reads TGTGCCAGCAGCTTGCGTACAGGGTCAAATTCACCCCTCCACTTT. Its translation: CASSLRTGSNSPLHF.

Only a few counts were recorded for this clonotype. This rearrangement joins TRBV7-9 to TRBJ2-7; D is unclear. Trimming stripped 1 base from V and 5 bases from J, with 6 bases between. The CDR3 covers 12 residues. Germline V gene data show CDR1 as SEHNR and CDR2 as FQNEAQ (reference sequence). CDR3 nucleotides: TGTGCCAGCAGCTTAGACGTGAACGAGCAGTACTTC. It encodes CASSLDVNEQYF.

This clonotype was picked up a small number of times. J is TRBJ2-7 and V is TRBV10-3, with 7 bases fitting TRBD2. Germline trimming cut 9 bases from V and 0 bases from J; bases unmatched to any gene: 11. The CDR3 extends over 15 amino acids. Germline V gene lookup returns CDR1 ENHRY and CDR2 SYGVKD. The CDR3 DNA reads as TGTGCCATAGCCTCTAGCGGCGGATCCTCCTACGAGCAGTACGTC. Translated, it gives CAIASSGGSSYEQYV.

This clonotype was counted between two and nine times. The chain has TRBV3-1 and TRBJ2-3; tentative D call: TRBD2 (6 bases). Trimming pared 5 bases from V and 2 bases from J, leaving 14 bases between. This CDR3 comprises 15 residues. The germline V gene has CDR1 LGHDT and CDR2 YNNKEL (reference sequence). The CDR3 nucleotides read TGTGCCAGCAGCTGGCGGGACTTCGCCACAGATACGCAGTATTTT. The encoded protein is CASSWRDFATDTQYF.

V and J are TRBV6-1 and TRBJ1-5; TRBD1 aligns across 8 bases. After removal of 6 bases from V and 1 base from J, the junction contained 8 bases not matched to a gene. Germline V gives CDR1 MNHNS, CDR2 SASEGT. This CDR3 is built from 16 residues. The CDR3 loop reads CASRTSGQASNQPQHF. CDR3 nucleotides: TGTGCCAGCAGGACCTCGGGACAGGCGAGCAATCAGCCCCAGCATTTT.